This T cell receptor beta chain was identified in a study of T cells in Graves' hyperthyroidism and ophthalmopathy. Trimming stripped 0 bases from V and 7 bases from J, with 3 bases between. CDR1 and CDR2 from the germline V gene are DFQATT and SNEGSKA (reference sequence). The CDR3 spans 10 residues. Newly diagnosed hyperthyroidism, duration under 2 months, in patients aged 18 to 65. Diagnoses were made from clinical symptoms, serum measures (thyroxine and TRAb), thyroid ultrasound and orbital computed tomography. This clonotype was observed many times. What it recognizes is unknown. Study findings and constraints: Most thyroid clonotypes that were expanded above 0.001 also turned up in blood.

RNA transcripts provided the source from which TCR beta CDR3 regions were amplified. A set of HTBI primers served as the primers for a first-round RT-PCR of the TCR CDR3. TCRdb reanalysed the multiplex PCR reads using MiXCR and keeps one entry per CDR3 protein. This table holds roughly 840,000 distinct CDR3 sequences, around 39% found once. Material for sequencing was blood. This chain connects TRBV20-1 to TRBJ1-2; D is unclear. The receptor was derived from a man between 18 and 35 years old with Graves' hyperthyroidism. The CDR3 DNA reads TGCAGTGCTAGAGAGTCTGGCTACACCTTC. Translation: CSARESGYTF.